These 12 T cell receptor beta chains were all obtained from the same sample, sequenced in a study of cytomegalovirus exposure and HLA in healthy donors. The table came from immunoSEQ multiplex PCR; TCRdb's copy has only in-frame clones and leaves some out. Seen here are around 200,000 clones, 80% to 85% observed once, and the top ten hold roughly 1.2%. What was sequenced was PBMCs. These receptors all stem from a woman aged 25 to 39 in good health and CMV-seronegative.

The V call is TRBV9, the J call TRBJ2-1; 8 bases are shared with TRBD2. The ends lost 4 bases at V and 10 bases at J; junction bases unmatched: 13. Per germline, CDR1 SGDLS and CDR2 YYNGEE. The CDR3 totals 15 residues. The CDR3 coding sequence is TGTGCCAGCAGCCCCACCCTAGCGGGTGGGGGGGAGCAGTTCTTC. This translates into CASSPTLAGGGEQFF.

The rearrangement links TRBV9 to TRBJ2-2; 13 positions match TRBD2. After removal of 0 bases from V and 4 bases from J, the junction contained 6 bases not matched to a gene. CDR1 is SGDLS, CDR2 YYNGEE, per germline. This CDR3 is built from 18 residues. CDR3 region: CASSVEGGLAGSTGELFF. In DNA form, the CDR3 reads TGTGCCAGCAGCGTAGAGGGGGGACTAGCGGGGTCCACCGGGGAGCTGTTTTTT.

The sample holds one count of this clone. The gene calls are TRBV5-1 and TRBJ1-5; D is ambiguous. The germline V gene encodes CDR1 SGHRS and CDR2 YFSETQ. Trimming removed 4 bases at V and 5 bases at J, with 16 bases between. The CDR3 has 15 amino acids. CDR3 sequence reads: CASSPGSGMYQPQHF. CDR3 DNA sequence: TGCGCCAGCAGCCCAGGAAGCGGAATGTATCAGCCCCAGCATTTT.

The chain couples TRBV7-6 to TRBJ1-4, with 8 bases that match TRBD1. Trimming removed 5 bases from V and 4 bases from J; junction bases left unmatched: 6. Looked up from germline, CDR1 is SGHVS and CDR2 is FNYEAQ. The CDR3 extends over 15 amino acids. Written as DNA, the CDR3 is TGTGCCAGCAGCGCGCAGACAGGGGTTAATGAAAAACTGTTTTTT. Translating gives CASSAQTGVNEKLFF.

This clone has a count of ten or more. CDR3 DNA: TGCGCCAGCAGCCCTGCGGACAGGGTGGGTTCACCCCTCCACTTT. The encoded protein is CASSPADRVGSPLHF. This chain uses TRBV5-1 with TRBJ1-6, with 8 bases that match TRBD1. The V gene's germline CDR1 is SGHRS and CDR2 YFSETQ. CDR3 length equals 15 residues. V lost 4 bases, J lost 9 bases, and 9 bases stayed unmatched.

The rearrangement joins TRBV12-1 to TRBJ1-2; the listed D gene, TRBD1, was not tested against the DNA. TRBV12-1 constitutes a pseudogene. This CDR3 is built from 16 residues. CDR3 protein: CASSPSRTWCVRGYTF. CDR3 DNA sequence: TGTGCCAGCAGCCCTTCCAGGACATGGTGCGTGCGAGGCTACACCTTC.

V usage is TRBV5-1 and J usage is TRBJ2-7; D unresolved. The CDR3 has 12 residues. Germline lookup yields CDR1 SGHRS and CDR2 YFSETQ. The V end lost 0 bases, the J end lost 3 bases, and 4 bases lay between the germline ends. The CDR3 region has the DNA TGCGCCAGCAGCTTGGAACACTACGAGCAGTACTTC. Translated: CASSLEHYEQYF.

J is TRBJ1-1 and V is TRBV19; the match to TRBD1 covers 8 bases. This CDR3 is built from 16 residues. CDR1 is LNHDA, CDR2 SQIVND, per germline (reference sequence). V trimming: 9 bases; J trimming: 1 base; junction bases outside the gene matches: 13. The CDR3 nucleotides read TGTGCCAGGAGCTCCCAGGGGGCGCCGGGGAACACTGAAGCTTTCTTT. As protein: CARSSQGAPGNTEAFF.

This clone was counted once. This chain uses TRBV7-9 with TRBJ2-3, with 7 bases identical to TRBD2. Trimming took 3 bases from V and 4 from J; bases not matched to a gene: 13. CDR3 length: 17 amino acids. Germline CDR1 is SEHNR and CDR2 is FQNEAQ (reference sequence). Here the CDR3 reads CASSLKSVSGSADTQYF. The DNA for the CDR3 is TGTGCCAGCAGCTTGAAGTCGGTTAGCGGGTCGGCAGATACGCAGTATTTT. The whole variable domain, remainder taken from reference TRBV7-9 and TRBJ2-3, is DTGVSQNPRHKITKRGQNVTFRCDPISEHNRLYWYRQTLGQGPEFLTYFQNEAQLEKSRLLSDRFSAERPKGSFSTLEIQRTEQGDSAMYLCASSLKSVSGSADTQYFGPGTRLTVL.

The chain recombines TRBV9 with TRBJ1-1; no reliable D call. The CDR3 runs 17 residues. Trimming cost V 0 bases and J 1 base, with 16 bases left between them. Germline CDR1 and CDR2: SGDLS and YYNGEE. The CDR3 region has the DNA TGTGCCAGCAGCGTAGGAGGGCGCGAACGTCAGAACACTGAAGCTTTCTTT. It yields the protein CASSVGGRERQNTEAFF.

This chain joins TRBV5-1 and TRBJ1-1; 9 bases align to TRBD1. Per germline, CDR1 SGHRS and CDR2 YFSETQ. V shed 3 bases and J 1 base; nucleotides not matched to a gene: 4. CDR3 length equals 15 residues. CDR3 bases: TGCGCCAGCAGCTGGGGGACAGGGCGGAACACTGAAGCTTTCTTT. It yields the protein CASSWGTGRNTEAFF.

This chain uses TRBV5-1 with TRBJ2-7; 12 nucleotides align to TRBD1. CDR1 SGHRS and CDR2 YFSETQ come from the germline V gene. V gave up 4 bases and J gave up 5 bases; unmatched junction bases: 4. The CDR3 extends over 14 amino acids. The CDR3 DNA is TGCGCCAGCAGCGGGGGGACAGGGGGCGACGAGCAGTACTTC. Its translation is CASSGGTGGDEQYF.